This T cell receptor beta chain appears in the sequencing data of a study of blood T cell repertoires in COVID-19. Overall study: Sample material is recorded as cDNA or gDNA derived from T cells, B-cell-depleted T cells, or PBMCs.

Unmatched junction bases numbered 1, after V lost 3 bases and J lost 3 bases. The CDR3 is 13 residues long. Seattle researchers signed up patients amid active infection and tracked them longitudinally. Under the authors' procedure: Reference gene primer amplification gave nucleated cell count estimates. Produced via immunoSEQ multiplex PCR; TCRdb's table is partial and in-frame only. V, J and clone size are taken as reported in that table, and D and trimming were inferred from the DNA itself. The sample carries about 64,000 clones, 88% recorded once. Sequenced: peripheral blood. This clonotype was sampled from a woman in her fifties or sixties with COVID-19, enrolled during active disease. V is TRBV12-3 or TRBV12-4 and J is TRBJ1-2; TRBD1 matches at 7 bases. The CDR3 loop reads CASSFQGDYGYTF. The CDR3, as DNA: TGTGCCAGCAGTTTTCAGGGGGACTATGGCTACACCTTC.